One sample yielded the 16 T cell receptor beta chains listed below, sequenced in a study of identical twins. One entry per CDR3 protein, called by TCRdb with MiXCR from the 5' RACE reads. The sample consists of approximately 620,000 distinct CDR3 sequences, 8% to 9% of them appearing once. The data also belong to a second study, concerning yellow fever vaccine responses in identical twins.

Material: PBMCs. The receptors come from a woman aged 18-35 years in good health.

This rearrangement joins TRBV10-2 to TRBJ2-3, with TRBD2 matching 8 bases. The CDR3 contains 14 residues. J lost 4 bases, V lost 4 bases, and 4 bases had no gene match. Germline values: CDR1 WSHSY, CDR2 SAAADI. Here the CDR3 reads CASSGTSIPDTQYF. CDR3 nucleotide sequence: TGCGCCAGCAGTGGGACTAGCATCCCAGATACGCAGTATTTT.

The V and J genes are TRBV7-2 and TRBJ2-4, with TRBD1 matching over 8 bases. CDR1 is SGHTA and CDR2 is FQGNSA in the germline V gene. This CDR3 region has 16 residues. Trimming removed 5 bases from V and 1 base from J; junction bases left unmatched: 7. The CDR3: CASSMRQGWAKNIQYF. The CDR3 DNA reads TGTGCCAGCAGCATGCGACAGGGGTGGGCCAAAAACATTCAGTACTTC.

At least ten counts were recorded for this clonotype. The V and J genes are TRBV5-1 and TRBJ2-7; 12 nucleotides match TRBD2. The V gene's germline CDR1 is SGHRS and CDR2 YFSETQ. The CDR3 totals 14 residues. After removal of 4 bases from V and 8 bases from J, the junction contained 7 bases not matched to a gene. CDR3 sequence: CASSTGTSGLQQYF. In DNA, the CDR3 is TGCGCCAGCAGCACGGGGACTAGCGGGCTGCAGCAGTACTTC.

This clonotype was seen a few times. The junction departs from germline at one end; a sequencing error may be responsible. V is TRBV7-7 and J is TRBJ2-5, with D unclear. Germline CDR1 and CDR2: SSHAT and FNYEAQ (reference sequence). The CDR3 loop spans 15 amino acids. The CDR3 protein is CASSFRGGSQETQYF. The CDR3, as DNA: TGTGCTAGCAGCTTCCGAGGTGGATCCCAAGAGACCCAGTACTTC.

This clonotype appeared many times. This chain joins TRBV10-3 and TRBJ2-5, with 9 bases fitting TRBD2. CDR3 length: 17 amino acids. Trimming at V came to 3 bases and at J to 0 bases, leaving 8 bases not matched to a gene. In germline, CDR1 is ENHRY, CDR2 SYGVKD. The DNA of the CDR3 is TGTGCCATCAGTGAAGATGGGAGCGGGAGGTACCAAGAGACCCAGTACTTC. It codes for CAISEDGSGRYQETQYF.

This clonotype has more than one count but fewer than ten. V gene TRBV5-6 combines with J gene TRBJ2-1; 9 bases align to TRBD1. V dropped 4 bases and J dropped 7; count of bases not matched to a gene: 9. This CDR3 region has 15 residues. Germline values: CDR1 SGHDT, CDR2 YYEEEE. CDR3 in amino acids: CASSPPQGANNEQFF. The CDR3 DNA sequence: TGTGCCAGCAGCCCCCCACAGGGGGCAAATAATGAGCAGTTCTTC.

This clonotype was seen more than once but under ten times. This chain links TRBV4-1 with TRBJ2-1, with D possibly TRBD2 on 5 matching bases. The germline gives CDR1 MGHRA, CDR2 YSYEKL. V lost 4 bases and J 6 bases, leaving 19 bases between the germline ends. CDR3 length equals 16 residues. In DNA, the CDR3 is TGCGCCAGCAGCCGGGTAGGACTGGGGTCGGGCAATGAGCAGTTCTTC. Amino acid sequence: CASSRVGLGSGNEQFF.

Many counts were recorded for this clonotype. The chain employs TRBV10-1 and TRBJ2-5; tentative D call: TRBD1 (6 bases). The CDR3 sequence is 14 residues long. Germline V gives CDR1 WNHNN, CDR2 SYGVQD (reference sequence). V lost 5 bases, J lost 0 bases, and 10 bases lay in between. The CDR3 loop is CASSPDRYQETQYF. Here the CDR3 DNA reads TGCGCCAGCAGTCCCGACAGGTACCAAGAGACCCAGTACTTC.

This clonotype was found many times. The V and J genes are TRBV24-1 and TRBJ2-3; 7 bases are a match to TRBD1. Unmatched junction bases numbered 8, after V lost 4 bases and J lost 2 bases. This CDR3 region has 16 residues. Looked up from germline, CDR1 is KGHDR and CDR2 is SFDVKD. In DNA form, the CDR3 reads TGTGCCACCAGTGACCAAAGGGACAGCCTCACAGATACGCAGTATTTT. This codes for CATSDQRDSLTDTQYF.

In this sample, this clonotype turned up many times. CDR3 in DNA: TGTGCCATCAGTGGGTCGAACTCGGACGAGCAGTACTTC. Residues: CAISGSNSDEQYF. J is TRBJ2-7 and V is TRBV10-3; D remains unclear. This CDR3 is built from 13 residues. V was trimmed by 4 bases and J by 5 bases, leaving 12 bases between them. The V gene's germline CDR1 is ENHRY and CDR2 SYGVKD.

This clonotype was picked up a small number of times. The genes are TRBV2 and TRBJ2-3; 11 bases are a match to TRBD2. The CDR3 loop spans 19 amino acids. Looked up from germline, CDR1 is SNHLY and CDR2 is FYNNEI. V was clipped by 6 bases and J by 4 bases; unmatched bases: 18. Here the CDR3 DNA reads TGTGCCAGCAGCGGGGACCCCACTATAGCGGGAGGGCCCCCAGATACGCAGTATTTT. Its translation: CASSGDPTIAGGPPDTQYF. Variable domain in full (rest from reference TRBV2 and TRBJ2-3): EPEVTQTPSHQVTQMGQEVILRCVPISNHLYFYWYRQILGQKVEFLVSFYNNEISEKSEIFDDQFSVERPDGSNFTLKIRSTKLEDSAMYFCASSGDPTIAGGPPDTQYFGPGTRLTVL.

The table lists this clonotype with a few counts. The chain is built from TRBV12-3 or TRBV12-4 and TRBJ2-7, with D perhaps TRBD1 (6 bases). Trimming cost V 1 base and J 5 bases, with 9 bases left between them. CDR3 size: 13 residues. The DNA for the CDR3 is TGTGCCAGCAGTTTAGGCAGGGGTAACGAGCAGTACTTC. Residues: CASSLGRGNEQYF.

This clonotype was seen only a few times. The chain carries TRBV15 and TRBJ2-3; TRBD2 matches at 14 bases. The CDR3 runs 19 residues. CDR1 and CDR2 from the germline V gene are LNHNV and YYDKDF (reference sequence). Germline trimming cut 5 bases from V and 6 bases from J; bases unmatched to any gene: 16. In DNA, the CDR3 is TGTGCCACCAGCCCCGGACTAGCGGGGGGCCTTGCCCACGTCGATACGCAGTATTTT. Translated, it gives CATSPGLAGGLAHVDTQYF. Filled out from reference TRBV15 and TRBJ2-3, the complete variable domain reads DAMVIQNPRYQVTQFGKPVTLSCSQTLNHNVMYWYQQKSSQAPKLLFHYYDKDFNNEADTPDNFQSRRPNTSFCFLDIRSPGLGDTAMYLCATSPGLAGGLAHVDTQYFGPGTRLTVL.

This clonotype appeared a few times. V and J are TRBV29-1 and TRBJ2-1; D call uncertain. In germline, CDR1 is SQVTM, CDR2 ANQGSEA. The CDR3 extends over 12 amino acids. The V end was cut by 4 bases, the J end by 4 bases, with 8 bases between. In nucleotides, the CDR3 is TGCAGCGTTGTAGGGTTGTACAATGAGCAGTTCTTC. This codes for CSVVGLYNEQFF.

V is TRBV6-5 and J is TRBJ1-3; D is unclear. The CDR3 spans 9 residues. Trimming removed 8 bases at V and 5 bases at J, with 1 base between. The germline gives CDR1 MNHEY, CDR2 SVGAGI. The CDR3 is CASRNTIYF. In nucleotides, the CDR3 is TGTGCCAGCCGAAACACCATATATTTT.

The chain links TRBV25-1 to TRBJ2-3, with D uncertain. CDR1 and CDR2 from the germline V gene are MGHDK and SYGVNS. Trimming stripped 4 bases from V and 0 bases from J, with 8 bases between. The CDR3 sequence is 14 residues long. The CDR3 bases are TGTGCCAGCAGTGGGGAATATAGCACAGATACGCAGTATTTT. It codes for CASSGEYSTDTQYF.